The next 24 T cell receptor beta chains were all read from a single sample in a study of shared clonotypes between healthy human individuals. Libraries were prepared by immunoSEQ multiplex PCR; TCRdb keeps only in-frame clonotypes and omits some of them. This sample carries about 680,000 clones, 92% of them seen once, and the ten largest clones take 24%. Naive CD8 cells were CD45RO-negative, positively selected for CCR7, excluding terminally differentiated effector memory CD45RA+ cells. The sequenced material came from naive CD8+ T cells sorted from blood. These receptors all stem from a young man in good health.

The gene calls are TRBV20-1 and TRBJ2-7; D may be TRBD2 (7 bases). Germline-derived CDR1 and CDR2 are DFQATT and SNEGSKA (reference sequence). The germline V and J ends were trimmed by 4 bases and 7 bases, with 11 bases remaining between them. The CDR3 runs 11 residues. The CDR3 here is CSAKGGVEQYF. The CDR3, as DNA: TGCAGTGCTAAGGGGGGGGTAGAGCAGTACTTC.

The rearrangement joins TRBV6-1 to TRBJ1-1, with D possibly TRBD1 on 6 matching bases. Germline V gene data show CDR1 as MNHNS and CDR2 as SASEGT. The germline V and J ends were trimmed by 5 bases and 5 bases, with 12 bases remaining between them. This CDR3 is 13 amino acids long. The CDR3 is CASSLQGWTEAFF. The CDR3 nucleotides read TGTGCCAGCAGTTTACAGGGTTGGACTGAAGCTTTCTTT.

In this sample, this clone turned up once. V and J are TRBV6-1 and TRBJ1-5, with unresolved D. From germline, CDR1 is MNHNS and CDR2 SASEGT. V was pared by 2 bases and J by 7 bases, with 9 bases between. The CDR3 length is 13 residues. The chain's CDR3 is CASSETPGQPQHF. In DNA, the CDR3 is TGTGCCAGCAGTGAAACCCCGGGGCAGCCCCAGCATTTT.

The rearrangement links TRBV2 to TRBJ2-7, with D maybe TRBD1 (5 bases). This CDR3 region has 14 residues. V dropped 8 bases and J dropped 0 bases, with 14 bases sitting between them. CDR1 and CDR2 from the germline V gene are SNHLY and FYNNEI. This CDR3 reads CASGAGSSSYEQYF. For the CDR3, the DNA is TGTGCCAGCGGGGCAGGGTCGAGCTCCTACGAGCAGTACTTC.

The chain has TRBV7-9 and TRBJ1-5; D unclear. Germline loops: CDR1 SEHNR, CDR2 FQNEAQ (reference sequence). V dropped 4 bases and J dropped 3 bases, with 13 bases sitting between them. The CDR3 is 15 residues long. As DNA, the CDR3 is TGTGCCAGCAGCTCCACCGGCAGACACAATCAGCCCCAGCATTTT. Translated, it gives CASSSTGRHNQPQHF.

This clone occurred once. This chain uses TRBV5-4 with TRBJ2-7; D may be TRBD1 (6 bases). The germline V and J ends were trimmed by 4 bases and 2 bases, with 13 bases remaining between them. Germline V lookup: CDR1 SGHNT, CDR2 YYREEE (reference sequence). The CDR3 spans 14 residues. The DNA of the CDR3 is TGTGCCAGCAGCCTCCGGGACAACACCTACGAGCAGTACTTC. Translating it yields CASSLRDNTYEQYF.

This chain links TRBV7-8 with TRBJ2-1; the match to TRBD2 covers 11 bases. CDR1 and CDR2 from the germline V gene are SGHVS and FQNEAQ. CDR3 length: 17 residues. V was pared by 4 bases and J by 3 bases, with 8 bases of the junction left unmatched. Written as DNA, the CDR3 is TGTGCCAGCAGCTCGTATCCGGGGACTAGCGGCTACAATGAGCAGTTCTTC. Protein: CASSSYPGTSGYNEQFF.

The V gene is TRBV18, the J gene TRBJ2-7, with 7 bases fitting TRBD2. Trimming at V came to 4 bases and at J to 5 bases, leaving 11 bases not matched to a gene. The CDR3 runs 15 residues. In germline, CDR1 is KGHSH, CDR2 LQKENI. CDR3 loop: CASSRAGGGRDEQYF. Written as DNA, the CDR3 is TGTGCCAGCTCACGGGCCGGCGGGGGAAGGGACGAGCAGTACTTC.

The chain is built from TRBV7-8 and TRBJ2-1; 9 positions agree with TRBD1. V lost 4 bases to trimming and J lost 7 bases; unmatched junction nucleotides: 11. CDR1 SGHVS and CDR2 FQNEAQ come from the germline V gene. The CDR3 covers 16 residues. The CDR3 coding sequence is TGTGCCAGCAGCTATATGACTAGGACAGGGGTTAATGAGCAGTTCTTC. Translated: CASSYMTRTGVNEQFF.

The chain uses TRBV27 and TRBJ2-3, with D hard to call. Trimming removed 3 bases from V and 0 bases from J, with 7 bases in between. CDR3 size: 14 residues. Germline CDR1 is MNHEY and CDR2 is SMNVEV (reference sequence). CDR3 in amino acids: CASSFLASTDTQYF. CDR3 bases: TGTGCCAGCAGTTTTCTCGCTAGCACAGATACGCAGTATTTT.

The J gene is TRBJ2-7, the V gene TRBV28; D may be TRBD2 (6 bases). The CDR3 loop spans 15 amino acids. Trimming stripped 5 bases from V and 2 bases from J, with 16 bases between. The germline V gene encodes CDR1 MDHEN and CDR2 SYDVKM. The CDR3 reads CASSPLEGTPYEQYF. The CDR3 DNA reads as TGTGCCAGCAGTCCGCTGGAGGGAACGCCCTACGAGCAGTACTTC.

The chain combines TRBV10-3 with TRBJ1-3; TRBD1 is a possible D gene (6 bases). The CDR3 length is 13 residues. Germline V gene lookup returns CDR1 ENHRY and CDR2 SYGVKD. The ends were cut back, 2 bases at V and 7 bases at J, with 9 bases in the middle. The CDR3 sequence is CAISERGMNTIYF. CDR3 nucleotide sequence: TGTGCCATCAGTGAGAGGGGGATGAACACCATATATTTT.

The V call is TRBV10-3, the J call TRBJ2-7, with 7 nucleotides matching TRBD2. The CDR3 is made up of 13 amino acids. Trimming at V came to 10 bases and at J to 4 bases, leaving 10 bases not matched to a gene. Germline-derived CDR1 and CDR2 are ENHRY and SYGVKD. The CDR3, as DNA: TGTGCCACCACGGGGGGTAGCGGTTACGAGCAGTACTTC. Translating gives CATTGGSGYEQYF.

The chain carries TRBV27 and TRBJ2-1; 8 nucleotides match TRBD1. Germline loops: CDR1 MNHEY, CDR2 SMNVEV (reference sequence). CDR3 length: 21 amino acids. V lost 5 bases and J lost 4; bases outside the gene matches: 25. The CDR3 here is CASSLPPTGAFSPAGYNEQFF. Here the CDR3 DNA reads TGTGCCAGCAGTCTCCCCCCGACAGGGGCGTTTTCCCCAGCTGGTTACAATGAGCAGTTCTTC.

Note on this clone: This CDR3 is also generated by other DNA sequences in the sample. This chain connects TRBV7-9 to TRBJ2-7, with D possibly being TRBD1 or TRBD2 (5 bases each). The CDR3 runs 14 residues. Germline V gene lookup returns CDR1 SEHNR and CDR2 FQNEAQ (reference sequence). Between the trimmed V and J ends, which lost 5 bases and 1 base, there was a span of 12 bases. CDR3 nucleotide sequence: TGTGCCAGCAGCCCCCGGGACCGATCCTACGAGCAGTACTTC. Encoded protein: CASSPRDRSYEQYF. Full variable domain (missing parts from reference TRBV7-9 and TRBJ2-7): DTGVSQNPRHKITKRGQNVTFRCDPISEHNRLYWYRQTLGQGPEFLTYFQNEAQLEKSRLLSDRFSAERPKGSFSTLEIQRTEQGDSAMYLCASSPRDRSYEQYFGPGTRLTVT.

The gene calls are TRBV11-2 and TRBJ2-7, with TRBD2 identical over 12 bases. Germline loops: CDR1 SGHAT, CDR2 FQNNGV. Trimming removed 5 bases from V and 6 bases from J; junction bases left unmatched: 8. This CDR3 has 15 residues. For the CDR3, the DNA is TGTGCCAGCAGCCCGACTAGCGGGAGAGTAGTCGAGCAGTACTTC. Its translation: CASSPTSGRVVEQYF.

J is TRBJ1-1 and V is TRBV19; no clear D gene. The CDR3 has 16 residues. The V gene's germline CDR1 is LNHDA and CDR2 SQIVND (reference sequence). With 10 bases removed from V and 1 base from J, the gap between germline ends came to 22 bases. CDR3 in amino acids: CATSRLPGVGNTEAFF. Written as DNA, the CDR3 is TGTGCCACCAGCCGTCTCCCCGGGGTGGGGAACACTGAAGCTTTCTTT.

The chain links TRBV7-9 to TRBJ2-2; TRBD2 matches 7 bases. V dropped 5 bases and J dropped 10; count of bases not matched to a gene: 7. The CDR3 spans 13 residues. From germline, CDR1 is SEHNR and CDR2 FQNEAQ (reference sequence). CDR3 sequence: CASSPAAGLELFF. DNA for the CDR3: TGTGCCAGCAGCCCAGCAGCGGGACTGGAGCTGTTTTTT.

The chain recombines TRBV9 with TRBJ2-1; TRBD2 aligns across 8 bases. Germline values: CDR1 SGDLS, CDR2 YYNGEE. V was pared by 3 bases and J by 8 bases, with 13 bases of the junction left unmatched. CDR3 length: 16 residues. CDR3 protein: CASSAAAGGPWDEQFF. The CDR3 DNA is TGTGCCAGCAGCGCAGCTGCGGGAGGCCCTTGGGATGAGCAGTTCTTC.

This clone was counted only a few times. Other DNA variants within this sample encode the same CDR3. The chain recombines TRBV13 with TRBJ2-7; D uncertain. Germline values: CDR1 PRHDT, CDR2 FYEKMQ (reference sequence). V shed 0 bases and J shed 1 base, with 4 bases lying between them. CDR3 length equals 13 residues. Here the CDR3 DNA reads TGTGCCAGCAGCTTAGGCTCGTCCTACGAGCAGTACTTC. It encodes CASSLGSSYEQYF. Based on the CDR3 plus reference TRBV13 and TRBJ2-7, the full variable domain is AAGVIQSPRHLIKEKRETATLKCYPIPRHDTVYWYQQGPGQDPQFLISFYEKMQSDKGSIPDRFSAQQFSDYHSELNMSSLELGDSALYFCASSLGSSYEQYFGPGTRLTVT.

The rearrangement joins TRBV7-9 to TRBJ2-1, with TRBD2 identical over 11 bases. The CDR3 is made up of 16 amino acids. Per germline, CDR1 SEHNR and CDR2 FQNEAQ (reference sequence). The trim removed 5 bases at V and 8 bases at J, leaving 11 bases unmatched. In DNA, the CDR3 is TGTGCCAGCAGCCCCTCTAGCGGGAGGCTAGGGGATGAGCAGTTCTTC. Amino acid sequence: CASSPSSGRLGDEQFF.

This clone has only one observation. The CDR3 loop is CASSQLGEGYNEQFF. CDR3 DNA sequence: TGTGCCAGCAGCCAACTAGGGGAAGGATACAATGAGCAGTTCTTC. The genes are TRBV14 and TRBJ2-1; perhaps TRBD1 as D (5 bases). Trimming cost V 2 bases and J 4 bases, with 12 bases left between them. The CDR3 extends over 15 amino acids. The germline V gene encodes CDR1 SGHDN and CDR2 FVKESK.

The chain uses TRBV27 and TRBJ2-1, with D perhaps matching TRBD2 (7 bases). There are 13 residues in the CDR3. Germline CDR1 MNHEY, CDR2 SMNVEV (reference sequence). V was shortened by 6 bases and J by 8 bases, with 14 bases between the two germline ends. CDR3: CASSLYGGHEQFF. The CDR3 DNA sequence: TGTGCCAGCAGCCTTTACGGGGGGCATGAGCAGTTCTTC.

The rearrangement joins TRBV28 to TRBJ2-1, with 8 bases aligning to TRBD2. CDR1 is MDHEN and CDR2 is SYDVKM in the germline V gene. The V segment lost 5 bases and the J segment 1 base; nucleotides outside the gene matches: 4. The CDR3 totals 15 residues. For the CDR3, the DNA is TGTGCCAGCAGTCAGAGCGGGAGTTCCTACAATGAGCAGTTCTTC. It yields the protein CASSQSGSSYNEQFF.